This section outlines one T cell receptor beta chain sequence together with its context. Its antigen is unidentified. The sample is drawn from a study of cytomegalovirus exposure and HLA in healthy donors. The study, taken as a whole, reports: It was reported that the classifier diagnosed cytomegalovirus status with high specificity and sensitivity in both the original and validation cohorts. Among TCR beta chains of equal frequency, HLA-associated ones were more clonally expanded in a later analysis.

Trimming pared 5 bases from V and 7 bases from J, leaving 11 bases between. This CDR3 spans 13 amino acids. Germline CDR1 reads SEHNR; CDR2 reads FQNEAQ (reference sequence). PCR was performed using 60 Vbeta and 13 Jbeta primers. Using immunoSEQ multiplex PCR, the repertoire was profiled, and TCRdb retains in-frame clones only, with some absent. The sample includes about 96,000 clones, under 85% of them seen just once. The sequenced sample consisted of PBMCs. The receptor's source is a female donor in good health and CMV-seropositive. The chain links TRBV7-9 to TRBJ1-4, with a possible D match to TRBD1 (6 bases). The CDR3, as DNA: TGTGCCAGCAGCCCCGGACAGTTTGAAAAACTGTTTTTT. Its protein product is CASSPGQFEKLFF.